Listed here are 13 T cell receptor beta chains from one sample, sequenced in a study of cytomegalovirus exposure and HLA in healthy donors. The repertoire was sequenced with immunoSEQ multiplex PCR; TCRdb's copy has only in-frame clones and lacks some. The table lists about 360,000 clones, roughly 85% of them singletons. Source material: PBMCs. The receptors here all came from a woman under 30 in good health and CMV-seronegative.

The chain employs TRBV5-1 and TRBJ2-7; D may be TRBD2 (6 bases). The germline CDR1 and CDR2 sequences are SGHRS and YFSETQ. The CDR3 is 15 residues long. Trimming removed 0 bases at V and 4 bases at J, with 14 bases between. The CDR3 bases are TGCGCCAGCAGCTTGGCCGGGACTTCTTTGTACGAGCAGTACTTC. It specifies CASSLAGTSLYEQYF.

This chain uses TRBV7-8 with TRBJ2-1, with 12 bases matching TRBD2. Germline values: CDR1 SGHVS, CDR2 FQNEAQ. V lost 5 bases to trimming and J lost 3 bases; unmatched junction nucleotides: 14. The CDR3 has 19 residues. The CDR3 reads CASSHRTSGDPLDYNEQFF. For the CDR3, the DNA is TGTGCCAGCAGCCACCGGACTAGCGGGGATCCCCTTGACTACAATGAGCAGTTCTTC. The full variable domain, with the rest looked up from reference TRBV7-8 and TRBJ2-1, is GAGVSQSPRYKVAKRGQDVALRCDPISGHVSLFWYQQALGQGPEFLTYFQNEAQLDKSGLPSDRFFAERPEGSVSTLKIQRTQQEDSAVYLCASSHRTSGDPLDYNEQFFGPGTRLTVL.

The chain employs TRBV4-1 and TRBJ2-1, with D possibly matching TRBD2 (5 bases). The V end was cut by 0 bases, the J end by 8 bases, with 17 bases between. The CDR3 is made up of 16 amino acids. Germline V gene lookup returns CDR1 MGHRA and CDR2 YSYEKL. The CDR3 nucleotides are TGCGCCAGCAGCCAAGATTCGTGGGAGTCTAGCTATGAGCAGTTCTTC. As protein: CASSQDSWESSYEQFF.

The rearrangement uses TRBV6-1 and TRBJ1-1; possible D gene TRBD1, 5 bases. V was cut by 3 bases and J by 2 bases, with 13 bases left in between. CDR1 is MNHNS and CDR2 is SASEGT in the germline V gene. The CDR3 sequence is 15 residues long. CDR3 region: CASSEYLTVNTEAFF. The DNA of the CDR3 is TGTGCCAGCAGTGAGTATTTGACAGTCAACACTGAAGCTTTCTTT.

The CDR3 loop reads CASSPTVAGVSAGELFF. DNA of the CDR3: TGTGCCAGCTCACCAACCGTAGCGGGAGTTAGTGCCGGGGAGCTGTTTTTT. The chain carries TRBV18 and TRBJ2-2; 9 bases align to TRBD2. V dropped 2 bases and J dropped 6; count of bases not matched to a gene: 10. This CDR3 region has 17 residues. The germline V gene has CDR1 KGHSH and CDR2 LQKENI.

This chain uses TRBV25-1 with TRBJ1-1, with a weak D call TRBD1 (5 bases). Per the germline V gene, CDR1 is MGHDK and CDR2 is SYGVNS. Trimming pared 3 bases from V and 6 bases from J, leaving 17 bases between. The CDR3 extends over 15 amino acids. CDR3 sequence reads: CASSEITGGKAEAFF. DNA of the CDR3: TGTGCCAGCAGTGAGATAACGGGGGGGAAAGCTGAAGCTTTCTTT.

V is TRBV15 and J is TRBJ2-7; D ambiguous. Between the trimmed V and J ends, which lost 0 bases and 5 bases, there was a span of 11 bases. CDR3 length: 14 amino acids. Germline V lookup: CDR1 LNHNV, CDR2 YYDKDF (reference sequence). The CDR3 nucleotides are TGTGCCACCAGCAGAGATTGGAGTTCCAACGAGCAGTACTTC. Residues: CATSRDWSSNEQYF.

The chain uses TRBV9 and TRBJ2-2; tentatively, D is TRBD1 (5 bases). Trimming cost V 3 bases and J 5 bases, with 17 bases left between them. Germline V gives CDR1 SGDLS, CDR2 YYNGEE. The CDR3 consists of 16 residues. CDR3 loop: CASSAPRADATGELFF. The CDR3 coding sequence is TGTGCCAGCAGCGCTCCCAGGGCAGATGCAACCGGGGAGCTGTTTTTT.

The CDR3 nucleotides read TGTGCCAGCGGACTCGGAAACACCATATATTTT. Translation gives CASGLGNTIYF. This chain links TRBV6-1 with TRBJ1-3; D unclear. The CDR3 totals 11 residues. V dropped 8 bases and J dropped 4 bases, with 6 bases sitting between them. CDR1 is MNHNS and CDR2 is SASEGT in the germline V gene.

V and J are TRBV2 and TRBJ1-1; D unclear. Germline CDR1 is SNHLY and CDR2 is FYNNEI. This CDR3 has 14 amino acids. The V end lost 8 bases, the J end lost 4 bases, and 17 bases lay between the germline ends. CDR3 nucleotide sequence: TGTGCCAGCGGAGAGTCGTTGATCGGCACTGAAGCTTTCTTT. Translation gives CASGESLIGTEAFF.

The rearrangement links TRBV15 to TRBJ2-7; D remains ambiguous. The germline V and J ends were trimmed by 5 bases and 3 bases, with 11 bases remaining between them. CDR3 length equals 13 residues. The germline CDR1 and CDR2 sequences are LNHNV and YYDKDF (reference sequence). CDR3 DNA sequence: TGTGCCACCAGCGGCCGTAGCAGCTACGAGCAGTACTTC. Amino acid sequence: CATSGRSSYEQYF.

The genes are TRBV5-1 and TRBJ2-3; 7 positions agree with TRBD2. The J segment lost 3 bases and the V segment lost 0 bases, leaving 13 bases of the junction unmatched. The CDR3 runs to 18 residues. Germline lookup yields CDR1 SGHRS and CDR2 YFSETQ. The CDR3 bases are TGCGCCAGCAGCTTGGCCGCGACGGGGAGCGGGGCGACAGATACGCAGTATTTT. Translated, it gives CASSLAATGSGATDTQYF.

V and J are TRBV2 and TRBJ1-4, with D hard to call. The CDR3 spans 13 residues. Germline V gene lookup returns CDR1 SNHLY and CDR2 FYNNEI. With 4 bases removed from V and 15 bases from J, the gap between germline ends came to 18 bases. CDR3 sequence: CASSGAAPESMFF. The CDR3 nucleotides read TGTGCCAGCAGTGGGGCTGCGCCCGAGTCGATGTTTTTT.